These T cell receptor beta chains were read from a single sample in a study of blood T cell repertoires in COVID-19. This table comes from immunoSEQ multiplex PCR, and its TCRdb copy is limited to in-frame clones, with some not included. The sample yields about 480,000 clones, approximately 90% seen once. The sequenced sample consisted of PBMCs or T cells enriched from blood (not recorded which). The receptor set was obtained from a woman younger than 35 with acute COVID-19. Each CDR3 is given with its conserved first and last residue. A D gene is named only where the DNA matches it firmly. For some rows the clone size is stated as once, few or many, or as a class when expanded; others skip it.

>NA|TRBJ1-6|NA|TRBV12-2
CASRLTGFSYNSPLHF
TGTGCAAGTCGCTTAACAGGGTTCTCCTATAATTCACCCCTCCACTTT
>NA|TRBJ2-7|TRBD1|TRBV19
CASSVRDRNYEQYF
TGTGCCAGTAGTGTACGGGACAGGAACTACGAGCAGTACTTC
>NA|TRBJ2-7|TRBD1|TRBV4-2
CASSIDLGGFYEQYF
TGTGCCAGCAGCATAGACCTAGGGGGCTTCTACGAGCAGTACTTC
>NA|TRBJ1-2|NA|TRBV7-9
CASSSVGSGYGYTF
TGTGCCAGCAGCTCGGTTGGTAGTGGCTATGGCTACACCTTC
>NA|TRBJ1-6|TRBD1|TRBV19
CASSMPIRTGYNSPLHF
TGTGCCAGTAGTATGCCCATACGGACAGGGTATAATTCACCCCTCCACTTT
>NA|TRBJ2-5|TRBD2|TRBV2
CASSVLAGRGGETQYF
TGTGCCAGCAGTGTCCTAGCGGGGAGGGGAGGTGAGACCCAGTACTTC
>NA|TRBJ1-3|NA|TRBV6-1
CASSEAKLSGNTIYF
TGTGCCAGCAGTGAAGCGAAACTTTCGGGAAACACCATATATTTT
>NA|TRBJ2-2|NA|TRBV2
CASSSRNTGELFF
TGTGCCAGCAGCTCCAGGAACACCGGGGAGCTGTTTTTT
>NA|TRBJ1-1|TRBD1|TRBV9
CASSAGQGLSNTEAFF
TGTGCCAGCAGCGCGGGACAGGGGCTCTCGAACACTGAAGCTTTCTTT
>NA|TRBJ1-3|TRBD1|TRBV2
CASTGEGGYGNTIYF
TGTGCCAGTACAGGGGAAGGAGGATACGGAAACACCATATATTTT
>NA|TRBJ2-5|NA|TRBV5-5
CASSDEWGVLETQYF
TGTGCCAGCAGCGACGAGTGGGGGGTTCTTGAGACCCAGTACTTC
>once|TRBJ1-6|NA|TRBV5-1
CASSPGLSSYNSPLHF
TGCGCCAGCAGCCCAGGGCTCAGCTCCTATAATTCACCCCTCCACTTT
>NA|TRBJ2-3|NA|TRBV11-2
CASSPPTSTDTQYF
TGTGCCAGCAGCCCCCCAACTAGCACAGATACGCAGTATTTT
>once|TRBJ2-1|TRBD1|TRBV12-5
CASGIPRTGGYNEQFF
TGTGCTAGTGGGATCCCTCGGACAGGGGGATACAATGAGCAGTTCTTC
>NA|TRBJ1-4|TRBD1|TRBV7-6
CASSLDWPGGTRAEKLFF
TGTGCCAGCAGCTTAGACTGGCCAGGGGGAACACGGGCTGAAAAACTGTTTTTT
>NA|TRBJ2-2|NA|TRBV5-1
CASSLTRAANTGELFF
TGCGCCAGCAGCTTAACGAGGGCCGCGAACACCGGGGAGCTGTTTTTT
>NA|TRBJ1-4|TRBD1|TRBV28
CASNPSTGGEKLFF
TGTGCCAGCAATCCGAGTACAGGGGGTGAAAAACTGTTTTTT
>NA|TRBJ2-5|TRBD1|TRBV30
CAWSDPPLRGPETQYF
TGTGCCTGGAGTGACCCCCCGCTGAGGGGGCCGGAGACCCAGTACTTC
>NA|TRBJ1-5|TRBD1|TRBV7-9
CASSLSPRGQGTSSQPQHF
TGTGCCAGCAGCTTAAGTCCCCGCGGACAGGGCACAAGTAGTCAGCCCCAGCATTTT
>few|TRBJ1-4|NA|TRBV5-1
CASSLESVNEKLFF
TGCGCCAGCAGCTTGGAGTCGGTTAATGAAAAACTGTTTTTT
>NA|TRBJ2-1|TRBD1|TRBV5-1
CASSLGQGVYNEQFF
TGCGCCAGCAGCTTGGGGCAGGGGGTCTACAATGAGCAGTTCTTC
>few|TRBJ2-7|TRBD1|TRBV5-6
CASSLLGQRAYEQYF
TGTGCCAGCAGCTTGTTGGGACAGAGGGCCTACGAGCAGTACTTC
>NA|TRBJ1-3|TRBD1|TRBV3-1/TRBV3-2
CASSQRDRGIGNTIYF
TGTGCCAGCAGCCAACGGGACAGGGGGATTGGAAACACCATATATTTT
>NA|TRBJ1-1|NA|TRBV29-1
CSGGSPNTEAFF
TGCAGCGGAGGGAGCCCGAACACTGAAGCTTTCTTT
>NA|TRBJ1-1|NA|TRBV3-1/TRBV3-2
CASSFGLNTEAFF
TGTGCCAGCAGCTTTGGGCTAAACACTGAAGCTTTCTTT
>few|TRBJ2-3|TRBD2|TRBV4-1
CASRRSGGALDTQYF
TGCGCCAGCAGGCGTAGCGGGGGGGCCTTAGATACGCAGTATTTT
>NA|TRBJ1-2|NA|TRBV27
CATSGSGGYTF
TGTGCCACCTCGGGCTCAGGGGGCTACACCTTC
>NA|TRBJ2-7|NA|TRBV28
CASSFGSSYEQYF
TGTGCCAGCAGTTTCGGGAGCTCCTACGAGCAGTACTTC
>NA|TRBJ2-5|NA|TRBV2
CASSEIGSVETQYF
TGTGCCAGCAGTGAAATAGGTAGCGTGGAGACCCAGTACTTC
>few|TRBJ2-7|TRBD2|TRBV30
CAWRVYQREREEQYF
TGTGCCTGGAGGGTATACCAGCGGGAACGTGAGGAGCAGTACTTC
>NA|TRBJ2-7|TRBD1|TRBV27
CASSFTGGSDEQYF
TGTGCCAGCAGTTTTACAGGGGGAAGCGACGAGCAGTACTTC
>few|TRBJ1-1|NA|TRBV2
CASTRNRRTNTEAFF
TGTGCCAGCACACGGAACAGGCGAACGAACACTGAAGCTTTCTTT
>NA|TRBJ2-7|NA|TRBV4-3
CASSRTTGGEQYF
TGCGCCAGCAGCCGCACGACAGGCGGCGAGCAGTACTTC
>NA|TRBJ2-7|TRBD2|TRBV19
CASSFVAGGYEQYF
TGTGCCAGTAGTTTCGTAGCGGGGGGCTACGAGCAGTACTTC
>once|TRBJ1-5|NA|TRBV28
CASSLAPGVGQPQHF
TGTGCCAGCAGTTTGGCACCAGGGGTTGGCCAGCCCCAGCATTTT
>NA|TRBJ1-2|NA|TRBV27
CASRGGAGLSTDGYTF
TGTGCCAGCAGGGGGGGAGCGGGGCTATCAACAGATGGCTACACCTTC
>NA|TRBJ1-3|TRBD1|TRBV7-9
CASSETGGLYF
TGTGCCAGCAGCGAGACAGGGGGCTTATATTTT
>NA|TRBJ2-2|TRBD2|TRBV7-3
CASSSSGGGELFF
TGTGCCAGCAGCTCGTCGGGAGGCGGGGAGCTGTTTTTT
>NA|TRBJ2-1|NA|TRBV10-3
CAISSDPGNEQFF
TGTGCCATCAGTAGCGATCCGGGGAATGAGCAGTTCTTC
>once|TRBJ1-5|NA|TRBV2
CASSGSRGNQPQHF
TGTGCCAGCAGTGGGTCCCGGGGGAATCAGCCCCAGCATTTT
>NA|TRBJ2-1|TRBD1|TRBV4-2
CASSQGTGAANEQFF
TGTGCCAGCAGCCAGGGGACAGGGGCGGCGAATGAGCAGTTCTTC
>NA|TRBJ2-2|TRBD1|TRBV19
CASGGTGDTGELFF
TGTGCCAGTGGGGGGACAGGGGATACCGGGGAGCTGTTTTTT
>NA|TRBJ2-5|TRBD1|TRBV4-3
CASSRGHQETQYF
TGCGCCAGTTCCAGGGGGCACCAAGAGACCCAGTACTTC
>NA|TRBJ1-5|NA|TRBV18
CASSRDGSGDSNQPQHF
TGTGCCAGCTCCCGCGACGGGTCGGGGGATAGCAATCAGCCCCAGCATTTT
>NA|TRBJ1-6|TRBD1|TRBV6-5
CASSSTGPNSPLHF
TGTGCCAGCAGTTCGACAGGGCCTAATTCACCCCTCCACTTT
>many|TRBJ2-6|NA|TRBV4-3
CASSQDFIGSGANVLTF
TGCGCCAGCAGCCAAGACTTTATCGGGTCTGGGGCCAACGTCCTGACTTTC
>NA|TRBJ2-5|TRBD2|TRBV7-9
CASSFVGLAGQETQYF
TGTGCCAGCAGCTTCGTGGGACTAGCGGGCCAAGAGACCCAGTACTTC
>NA|TRBJ2-7|NA|TRBV25-1
CASSATREQYF
TGTGCCAGCAGTGCAACGAGGGAGCAGTACTTC
>NA|TRBJ1-5|TRBD1|TRBV11-3
CASSLARGLGNQPQHF
TGTGCCAGCAGCTTAGCCAGGGGGCTCGGCAATCAGCCCCAGCATTTT
>NA|TRBJ2-5|TRBD2|TRBV5-4
CASSPRKTSRGGETQYF
TGTGCCAGCAGCCCCCGTAAGACTAGCCGGGGGGGAGAGACCCAGTACTTC
>NA|TRBJ2-3|TRBD2|TRBV7-6
CASSSRLAGYDTQYF
TGTGCCAGCAGCTCTCGACTAGCAGGTTACGATACGCAGTATTTT
>NA|TRBJ2-1|TRBD1|TRBV18
CASSPSERTGDEQFF
TGTGCCAGCTCACCATCCGAAAGGACAGGGGATGAGCAGTTCTTC
>NA|TRBJ1-2|TRBD1|TRBV27
CASSETGGRNYGYTF
TGTGCCAGCAGTGAGACAGGGGGCCGGAACTATGGCTACACCTTC
>NA|TRBJ2-5|NA|TRBV7-6
CASSLLARIQETQYF
TGTGCCAGCAGCTTACTAGCGAGAATACAAGAGACCCAGTACTTC
>NA|TRBJ1-5|TRBD1|TRBV27
CASSDIKKTGGLNQPQHF
TGTGCCAGCAGTGACATAAAAAAGACAGGGGGCCTCAATCAGCCCCAGCATTTT
>once|TRBJ2-5|NA|TRBV5-4
CASSWPGLQETQYF
TGTGCCAGCAGCTGGCCGGGACTCCAAGAGACCCAGTACTTC
>NA|TRBJ2-7|NA|TRBV7-9
CASSPIMGKPYEQYF
TGTGCCAGCAGCCCGATTATGGGCAAGCCCTACGAGCAGTACTTC